The next 3 T cell receptor beta chains were all read from a single sample in a study of long-term antiretroviral therapy in people with HIV. Running of the v3.0 immunoSEQ assay took place at survey level. The table came from immunoSEQ multiplex PCR; TCRdb's copy has only in-frame clones and leaves some out. The sample records over 25,000 clones, around 87% being singletons. This specimen consisted of unsorted PBMCs, obtained 0.5 years after starting antiretroviral therapy. The receptors here all came from a woman between 18 and 29 years old with HIV.

This clone appeared once. V usage is TRBV6-5 and J usage is TRBJ2-7; D uncertain. V lost 4 bases and J lost 5, with 9 bases in between. Germline V gene sequence: CDR1 MNHEY, CDR2 SVGAGI. The CDR3 totals 12 residues. CDR3 amino acids: CASSLGDDEQYF. The CDR3 coding sequence is TGTGCCAGCAGTTTAGGCGATGACGAGCAGTACTTC.

The chain uses TRBV15 and TRBJ2-1; no firm D call. Germline V CDR1 and CDR2: LNHNV, YYDKDF (reference sequence). V was shortened by 3 bases and J by 4 bases, with 13 bases between the two germline ends. CDR3 length equals 15 residues. CDR3 loop: CATSRINGRYNEQFF. CDR3 nucleotides: TGTGCCACCAGCAGGATAAATGGACGGTACAATGAGCAGTTCTTC.

This clone has just one count. The chain links TRBV6-5 to TRBJ2-7; the match to TRBD2 covers 7 bases. In germline, CDR1 is MNHEY, CDR2 SVGAGI. J gave up 0 bases and V 7 bases, and 3 bases lay outside the gene matches. The CDR3 consists of 13 residues. CDR3 nucleotides: TGTGCCAGCACGGGGGGTCCCTCCTACGAGCAGTACTTC. Protein product: CASTGGPSYEQYF.